Listed here are 7 T cell receptor beta chains from one sample, sequenced in a study of shared clonotypes between healthy human individuals. This table comes from immunoSEQ multiplex PCR, and its TCRdb copy is limited to in-frame clones, with some not included. In the table there are about 1.5 million clones, under 99% of which are singletons. Sequencing used naive CD4+ T cells sorted from blood. As to subset: CD45RA+ positively selected. Receptors were obtained from a young man in good health.

The gene calls are TRBV7-6 and TRBJ2-2; 10 nucleotides agree with TRBD2. This CDR3 region has 15 residues. The V gene's germline CDR1 is SGHVS and CDR2 FNYEAQ. V trimming: 7 bases; J trimming: 1 base; junction bases outside the gene matches: 3. CDR3 sequence reads: CASKLAGGNTGELFF. DNA for the CDR3: TGTGCCAGCAAATTAGCGGGAGGGAACACCGGGGAGCTGTTTTTT.

A remark on this clone: Other DNA sequences in this sample translate to the same CDR3. J is TRBJ2-7 and V is TRBV7-2; D is perhaps TRBD2 (5 bases). Looked up from germline, CDR1 is SGHTA and CDR2 is FQGNSA. The CDR3 totals 13 residues. Trimming cost V 4 bases and J 1 base, with 8 bases left between them. This CDR3 reads CASSSSGSYEQYF. The CDR3 DNA reads as TGTGCCAGCAGCTCAAGCGGATCCTACGAGCAGTACTTC.

The chain couples TRBV30 to TRBJ1-1; 10 bases map to TRBD1. Germline V gene data show CDR1 as GTSNPN and CDR2 as SVGIG (reference sequence). The CDR3 extends over 14 amino acids. J gave up 11 bases and V 2 bases, and 11 bases lay outside the gene matches. In nucleotides, the CDR3 is TGTGCCTGGAGTCCTAAACCGGGACAGGGGCGGGCTTTCTTT. Translated, it gives CAWSPKPGQGRAFF.

The V call is TRBV7-9, the J call TRBJ2-7; no reliable D call. The germline CDR1 and CDR2 sequences are SEHNR and FQNEAQ (reference sequence). V was cut by 0 bases and J by 2 bases, with 8 bases left in between. The CDR3 runs 14 residues. The CDR3 here is CASSLAGSPYEQYF. The CDR3 DNA sequence: TGTGCCAGCAGCTTAGCGGGATCCCCCTACGAGCAGTACTTC.

The chain joins TRBV9 to TRBJ1-2; no clear D gene. Trimming pared 4 bases from V and 4 bases from J, leaving 17 bases between. This CDR3 contains 15 residues. Germline loops: CDR1 SGDLS, CDR2 YYNGEE. Written as DNA, the CDR3 is TGTGCCAGCAGCTCCCGCGGAGGTTTCTCCTATGGCTACACCTTC. As protein: CASSSRGGFSYGYTF. The complete variable domain, with remaining parts taken from reference TRBV9 and TRBJ1-2, reads DSGVTQTPKHLITATGQRVTLRCSPRSGDLSVYWYQQSLDQGLQFLIQYYNGEERAKGNILERFSAQQFPDLHSELNLSSLELGDSALYFCASSSRGGFSYGYTFGSGTRLTVV.

The chain couples TRBV6-1 to TRBJ2-2; a possible D gene is TRBD2 (6 bases). This CDR3 has 14 amino acids. Germline CDR1 reads MNHNS; CDR2 reads SASEGT. V was trimmed by 4 bases and J by 5 bases, leaving 11 bases between them. The CDR3 region is CASSAWGGTGELFF. The CDR3 nucleotides read TGTGCCAGCAGTGCCTGGGGAGGTACCGGGGAGCTGTTTTTT.

This sequence joins TRBV18 and TRBJ1-3; D remains unclear. V lost 5 bases and J lost 2, with 13 bases in between. The CDR3 loop spans 15 amino acids. Looked up from germline, CDR1 is KGHSH and CDR2 is LQKENI. CDR3: CASSTPGAAGNTIYF. The CDR3 DNA is TGTGCCAGCTCAACTCCGGGAGCTGCTGGAAACACCATATATTTT.